This T cell receptor (beta chain) was captured by sequencing in a study of T cell responses to AZD1222 COVID-19 vaccine. Study as a whole: The study pooled second doses at about 4 or about 12 weeks.

V was cut by 0 bases and J by 12 bases, with 17 bases left in between. Per germline, CDR1 LGHNA and CDR2 YSLEER. The CDR3 runs to 14 residues. Points from the study as a whole: Two doses of AZD1222 preceded a rise in Spike-specific TCR breadth and depth. Baseline serology detected seropositivity in only 5 or 6 AZD1222 recipients.

TCRdb's table, derived via immunoSEQ multiplex PCR, lists solely in-frame clones and lacks some. This table holds some 150,000 clones, roughly 89% found once. Of note for this clone: What it recognizes is unknown.

The sample here was peripheral blood, taken on day 0 of AZD1222 vaccination. The clonotype comes from an adult in good health. This chain connects TRBV4-3 to TRBJ1-1, with D perhaps TRBD1 (5 bases). The chain's CDR3 is CASSQDYRQGETFF. CDR3 DNA sequence: TGCGCCAGCAGCCAAGATTATCGGCAGGGTGAGACTTTCTTT.